The 4 T cell receptor beta chains below all came from one sample that was sequenced in a study of blood T cell repertoires in COVID-19. The assay was immunoSEQ multiplex PCR, and TCRdb's table has in-frame clones only and misses some. The table shows fewer than 70,000 clones, with around 76% occurring only once. The sequencing input was peripheral blood. These receptors were collected from a human donor in a cohort sampled during active COVID-19.

The rearrangement joins TRBV3-1 (or the pseudogene TRBV3-2) to TRBJ1-1; D possibly corresponds to TRBD1 (6 bases). V was clipped by 3 bases and J by 9 bases, with 17 bases between them. The CDR3 is 14 amino acids. Germline CDR1 LGHDT, CDR2 YNNKEL (reference sequence). For the CDR3, the DNA is TGTGCCAGCAGCCACCAGCCGGGACACGCTAAAGCTTTCTTT. Encoded protein: CASSHQPGHAKAFF.

CDR3 nucleotide sequence: TGCGCCGCTAAGAGGGCCGAGGGAGAGCCCCAGCATTTT. This codes for CAAKRAEGEPQHF. This chain uses TRBV10-2 with TRBJ1-5; no clear D gene. The CDR3 runs to 13 residues. The germline CDR1 and CDR2 sequences are WSHSY and SAAADI. Trimming stripped 11 bases from V and 8 bases from J, with 19 bases between.

This clone was picked up a small number of times. The chain has TRBV27 and TRBJ1-1, with 8 bases matching TRBD1. The germline gives CDR1 MNHEY, CDR2 SMNVEV (reference sequence). This CDR3 is built from 15 residues. V was clipped by 0 bases and J by 5 bases; unmatched bases: 5. The CDR3 coding sequence is TGTGCCAGCAGTTTATCCAGGACAGGGAAGACTGAAGCTTTCTTT. It encodes CASSLSRTGKTEAFF.

V usage is TRBV11-2 and J usage is TRBJ2-7, with 8 bases identical to TRBD1. CDR1 and CDR2 (germline): SGHAT, FQNNGV. This CDR3 is 15 amino acids long. V lost 4 bases, J lost 1 base, and 6 bases stayed unmatched. CDR3 sequence: CASSSGQGGSYEQYF. The DNA of the CDR3 is TGTGCCAGCAGCTCAGGACAGGGAGGATCCTACGAGCAGTACTTC.